This entry lists 23 T cell receptor beta chains sequenced from one sample in a study of T cell responses to AZD1222 COVID-19 vaccine. Measured with immunoSEQ multiplex PCR; TCRdb has only the in-frame clones, and not every one. The table shows about 140,000 clones, with about 91% occurring only once. The sample consisted of peripheral blood, taken on day 0 of AZD1222 vaccination. These receptors originate from an adult in good health.

This chain links TRBV6-5 with TRBJ1-2; maybe TRBD1 (5 bases). CDR1 is MNHEY, CDR2 SVGAGI, per germline. V lost 10 bases to trimming and J lost 5 bases, with 23 bases between them. The CDR3 contains 15 residues. CDR3 sequence reads: CATNPHRHPGYGYTF. The CDR3 DNA is TGTGCCACCAATCCCCACAGGCATCCTGGGTATGGCTACACCTTC.

The count of this clone is one. This sequence joins TRBV7-9 and TRBJ2-1; D is uncertain. The CDR3 has 12 amino acids. Germline CDR1 is SEHNR and CDR2 is FQNEAQ (reference sequence). V lost 5 bases to trimming and J lost 6 bases, with 8 bases between them. Here the CDR3 DNA reads TGTGCCAGCAGCCTGACCAGCAATGAGCAGTTCTTC. Protein: CASSLTSNEQFF. Complete variable domain (other parts from reference TRBV7-9 and TRBJ2-1): DTGVSQNPRHKITKRGQNVTFRCDPISEHNRLYWYRQTLGQGPEFLTYFQNEAQLEKSRLLSDRFSAERPKGSFSTLEIQRTEQGDSAMYLCASSLTSNEQFFGPGTRLTVL.

The chain recombines TRBV12-3 or TRBV12-4 with TRBJ2-4, with D unclear. The CDR3 length is 12 residues. The V end lost 6 bases, the J end lost 9 bases, and 12 bases lay between the germline ends. This CDR3 reads CASSLWTGIQYF. For the CDR3, the DNA is TGTGCCAGCAGCCTGTGGACCGGCATTCAGTACTTC.

The chain carries TRBV25-1 and TRBJ2-1; either TRBD1 or TRBD2 may supply D (5 bases each). Trimming pared 3 bases from V and 8 bases from J, leaving 17 bases between. The CDR3 length is 15 residues. The germline V gene has CDR1 MGHDK and CDR2 SYGVNS. The CDR3 is CASSEVRGLFDEQFF. In DNA form, the CDR3 reads TGTGCCAGCAGTGAGGTCCGGGGCCTTTTCGATGAGCAGTTCTTC. The whole variable domain, filled in from reference TRBV25-1 and TRBJ2-1, reads EADIYQTPRYLVIGTGKKITLECSQTMGHDKMYWYQQDPGMELHLIHYSYGVNSTEKGDLSSESTVSRIRTEHFPLTLESARPSHTSQYLCASSEVRGLFDEQFFGPGTRLTVL.

This chain's CDR3 is CASSISGYNEQFF. CDR3 nucleotide sequence: TGTGCCAGTAGTATTAGCGGCTACAATGAGCAGTTCTTC. V and J are TRBV19 and TRBJ2-1; a weak D match, TRBD2 (6 bases). V gave up 3 bases and J gave up 3 bases, with 6 bases separating them. The CDR3 is 13 amino acids. The V gene's germline CDR1 is LNHDA and CDR2 SQIVND (reference sequence).

The CDR3 is CASSTTSGRAVDTQYF. DNA of the CDR3: TGTGCCAGCAGCACAACTAGCGGGAGGGCCGTGGATACGCAGTATTTT. J is TRBJ2-3 and V is TRBV7-3, with 13 bases matching TRBD2. The ends lost 5 bases at V and 6 bases at J; junction bases unmatched: 8. This CDR3 spans 16 amino acids. The germline gives CDR1 SGHTA, CDR2 FQGTGA.

V and J are TRBV28 and TRBJ2-7; D is unclear. From germline, CDR1 is MDHEN and CDR2 SYDVKM. V lost 3 bases, J lost 3 bases, and 12 bases lay in between. The CDR3 sequence is 14 residues long. In DNA form, the CDR3 reads TGTGCCAGCAGTTTTTGGCAGGATCGCTACGAGCAGTACTTC. This translates into CASSFWQDRYEQYF.

The rearrangement uses TRBV20-1 and TRBJ1-5; D unclear. Trimming removed 3 bases at V and 0 bases at J, with 6 bases between. CDR1 is DFQATT, CDR2 SNEGSKA, per germline (reference sequence). The CDR3 sequence is 13 residues long. This CDR3 is CSASGDSNQPQHF. The CDR3 bases are TGCAGTGCTAGTGGTGATAGCAATCAGCCCCAGCATTTT.

The J gene is TRBJ2-2, the V gene TRBV11-2, with D maybe TRBD1 (5 bases). V lost 10 bases and J lost 9, with 18 bases in between. This CDR3 has 13 amino acids. Looked up from germline, CDR1 is SGHAT and CDR2 is FQNNGV. The CDR3 coding sequence is TGTGCCACCCGGACACCCAGAATCTGGGAGCTGTTTTTT. Its translation is CATRTPRIWELFF. The full variable domain, completed using reference TRBV11-2 and TRBJ2-2, is EAGVAQSPRYKIIEKRQSVAFWCNPISGHATLYWYQQILGQGPKLLIQFQNNGVVDDSQLPKDRFSAERLKGVDSTLKIQPAKLEDSAVYLCATRTPRIWELFFGEGSRLTVL.

V usage is TRBV5-6 and J usage is TRBJ2-7; D possibly uses TRBD1 or TRBD2 (6 bases each). Germline CDR1 is SGHDT and CDR2 is YYEEEE. V was shortened by 2 bases and J by 3 bases, with 12 bases between the two germline ends. The CDR3 has 14 residues. CDR3: CASSLPGAHYEQYF. DNA of the CDR3: TGTGCCAGCAGCTTACCGGGGGCACACTACGAGCAGTACTTC. The full variable domain, in which reference TRBV5-6 and TRBJ2-7 provide the parts outside the CDR3, is DAGVTQSPTHLIKTRGQQVTLRCSPKSGHDTVSWYQQALGQGPQFIFQYYEEEERQRGNFPDRFSGHQFPNYSSELNVNALLLGDSALYLCASSLPGAHYEQYFGPGTRLTVT.

About this clone itself: This CDR3 is also generated by other DNA sequences in the sample. The rearrangement uses TRBV12-3 or TRBV12-4 and TRBJ1-2; D is perhaps TRBD1 (5 bases). Trimming took off 4 bases at V and 3 bases at J, with 9 bases between the two ends. This CDR3 is 13 amino acids long. The CDR3 region is CASSSREDYGYTF. The CDR3 DNA sequence: TGTGCCAGCAGTTCCAGGGAGGACTATGGCTACACCTTC.

This sequence joins TRBV5-4 and TRBJ2-5; D call uncertain. From germline, CDR1 is SGHNT and CDR2 YYREEE (reference sequence). The CDR3 has 11 amino acids. Deletions cut 1 base from V and 7 bases from J, with 5 bases between. The CDR3 DNA follows: TGTGCCAGCAGCTTGTACGGGACCCAGTACTTC. Protein sequence: CASSLYGTQYF.

The chain recombines TRBV12-3 or TRBV12-4 with TRBJ1-1; TRBD1 matches at 8 bases. CDR3 length: 12 residues. V was clipped by 6 bases and J by 3 bases; unmatched bases: 0. Here the CDR3 DNA reads TGTGCCAGCAGGGGACAGGACACTGAAGCTTTCTTT. Amino acids: CASRGQDTEAFF.

The chain recombines TRBV13 with TRBJ1-1, with TRBD1 identical over 8 bases. The V and J ends lost 0 bases and 3 bases, in that order; junction bases with no gene match: 0. Germline CDR1 reads PRHDT; CDR2 reads FYEKMQ (reference sequence). The CDR3 spans 14 residues. CDR3 region: CASSLGDRDTEAFF. CDR3 bases: TGTGCCAGCAGCTTAGGGGACAGGGACACTGAAGCTTTCTTT. Full variable domain (remainder filled in from reference TRBV13 and TRBJ1-1): AAGVIQSPRHLIKEKRETATLKCYPIPRHDTVYWYQQGPGQDPQFLISFYEKMQSDKGSIPDRFSAQQFSDYHSELNMSSLELGDSALYFCASSLGDRDTEAFFGQGTRLTVV.

The J gene is TRBJ2-3, the V gene TRBV27, with 7 nucleotides matching TRBD1. The CDR3 has 15 residues. Germline assignment: CDR1 MNHEY and CDR2 SMNVEV (reference sequence). The J segment lost 1 base and the V segment lost 5 bases, leaving 6 bases of the junction unmatched. The CDR3 is CASSARDRGTDTQYF. Here the CDR3 DNA reads TGTGCCAGCAGTGCCCGGGACAGAGGCACAGATACGCAGTATTTT.

The chain uses TRBV7-2 and TRBJ2-7; a possible D gene is TRBD2 (7 bases). The V and J ends lost 5 bases and 4 bases respectively, with 27 bases between them. The germline V gene encodes CDR1 SGHTA and CDR2 FQGNSA. This CDR3 is 18 amino acids long. CDR3 sequence (DNA): TGTGCCAGCAGCCCCCGATCACCGGGGGGCGGCACTTTTTACGAGCAGTACTTC. As protein: CASSPRSPGGGTFYEQYF.

The V and J genes are TRBV13 and TRBJ1-2, with 9 bases aligning to TRBD1. Trimming removed 2 bases from V and 8 bases from J; junction bases left unmatched: 9. This CDR3 contains 15 residues. Germline CDR1 and CDR2: PRHDT and FYEKMQ (reference sequence). CDR3 sequence reads: CASSLRGQGMEGYTF. For the CDR3, the DNA is TGTGCCAGCAGCTTAAGAGGACAGGGGATGGAAGGCTACACCTTC. The variable domain in full, completed from reference TRBV13 and TRBJ1-2, reads AAGVIQSPRHLIKEKRETATLKCYPIPRHDTVYWYQQGPGQDPQFLISFYEKMQSDKGSIPDRFSAQQFSDYHSELNMSSLELGDSALYFCASSLRGQGMEGYTFGSGTRLTVV.

J is TRBJ1-1 and V is TRBV6-6; possibly TRBD1 for D (5 bases). V gave up 0 bases and J gave up 4 bases, with 12 bases separating them. The germline CDR1 and CDR2 sequences are MNHNY and SVGAGI (reference sequence). This CDR3 region has 15 residues. The DNA of the CDR3 is TGTGCCAGCAGTTACTCCCTAGCAGGGCTCACTGAAGCTTTCTTT. Translating gives CASSYSLAGLTEAFF.

The chain is built from TRBV11-1 and TRBJ2-1; unclear D gene. V lost 1 base and J lost 10, with 17 bases in between. The CDR3 consists of 15 residues. Germline V gives CDR1 SGHAT, CDR2 FQDESV (reference sequence). The CDR3 reads CASSLVVAVGSEQFF. The DNA of the CDR3 is TGTGCCAGCAGCTTAGTAGTGGCGGTGGGTTCAGAGCAGTTCTTC.

This sequence joins TRBV6-2 or TRBV6-3 and TRBJ2-1; D assignment may be TRBD1 or TRBD2 (5 bases each). V gave up 6 bases and J gave up 8 bases, with 17 bases separating them. Germline loops: CDR1 MNHEY, CDR2 SVGEGT. This CDR3 contains 14 residues. The CDR3 region has the DNA TGTGCCAGCAGCCGGGGCCACGGCATCGATGAGCAGTTCTTC. Translated: CASSRGHGIDEQFF.

The CDR3 loop is CASRPTRGGSHNEQFF. The CDR3 DNA sequence: TGTGCCAGCAGGCCAACTAGGGGCGGGAGTCACAATGAGCAGTTCTTC. The V and J genes are TRBV2 and TRBJ2-1, with 7 bases lining up with TRBD2. Per the germline V gene, CDR1 is SNHLY and CDR2 is FYNNEI. This CDR3 has 16 amino acids. V was clipped by 6 bases and J by 5 bases; unmatched bases: 13.

The chain carries TRBV28 and TRBJ2-7; D unclear. V shed 1 base and J shed 2 bases, with 12 bases lying between them. Germline CDR1 and CDR2: MDHEN and SYDVKM. The CDR3 is 15 amino acids. The CDR3 loop reads CASSLFASKTYEQYF. In DNA form, the CDR3 reads TGTGCCAGCAGTTTATTCGCGAGTAAGACCTACGAGCAGTACTTC.

The chain combines TRBV2 with TRBJ2-1, with 8 bases fitting TRBD1. CDR3 length equals 13 residues. Germline CDR1 is SNHLY and CDR2 is FYNNEI. Losses at the gene ends were 8 bases for V and 4 bases for J; bases not matched to a gene: 4. The CDR3 here is CASSGQVYNEQFF. The CDR3 region has the DNA TGTGCCAGCTCGGGACAGGTTTACAATGAGCAGTTCTTC. Full variable domain (remainder filled in from reference TRBV2 and TRBJ2-1): EPEVTQTPSHQVTQMGQEVILRCVPISNHLYFYWYRQILGQKVEFLVSFYNNEISEKSEIFDDQFSVERPDGSNFTLKIRSTKLEDSAMYFCASSGQVYNEQFFGPGTRLTVL.